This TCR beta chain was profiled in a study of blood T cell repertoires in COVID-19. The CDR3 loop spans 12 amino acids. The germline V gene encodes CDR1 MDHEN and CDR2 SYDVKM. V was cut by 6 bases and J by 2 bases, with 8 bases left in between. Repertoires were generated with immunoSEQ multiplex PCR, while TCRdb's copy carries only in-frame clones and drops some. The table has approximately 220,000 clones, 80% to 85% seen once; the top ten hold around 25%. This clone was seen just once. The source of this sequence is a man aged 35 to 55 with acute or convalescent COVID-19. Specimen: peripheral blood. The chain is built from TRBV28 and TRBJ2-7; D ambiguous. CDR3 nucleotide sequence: TGTGCCAGCAGCCCTACAGCCTACGAGCAGTACTTC. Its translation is CASSPTAYEQYF.